This T cell receptor (beta chain) is drawn from a study of blood T cell repertoires in COVID-19. Turning to the study itself: Acute and convalescent COVID-19 specimens originated in the United States, Italy and Spain. In each case, the material was cDNA or gDNA derived from T cells, B-cell-depleted T cells, or PBMCs.

CDR1 and CDR2 from the germline V gene are MDHEN and SYDVKM. The CDR3 loop spans 12 amino acids. Trimming cost V 3 bases and J 4 bases, with 6 bases left between them. Sequencing was performed with immunoSEQ multiplex PCR; in TCRdb, only in-frame clones are kept and a portion is missing. Of 200,000 to 250,000 clones in the sample, 83% were seen once. Recruits, aged roughly 18 to 95 years, lived in 25 or so US areas. The study assigned cohorts using participant-reported clinical history. This receptor was obtained from a woman aged 50 to 60 who had been exposed to COVID-19. The sequencing sample was made of PBMCs or T cells enriched from blood (not recorded which). The gene calls are TRBV28 and TRBJ2-5; D not resolved. The CDR3 bases are TGTGCCAGCAGTTTCCCTAGAGAGACCCAGTACTTC. As protein: CASSFPRETQYF.